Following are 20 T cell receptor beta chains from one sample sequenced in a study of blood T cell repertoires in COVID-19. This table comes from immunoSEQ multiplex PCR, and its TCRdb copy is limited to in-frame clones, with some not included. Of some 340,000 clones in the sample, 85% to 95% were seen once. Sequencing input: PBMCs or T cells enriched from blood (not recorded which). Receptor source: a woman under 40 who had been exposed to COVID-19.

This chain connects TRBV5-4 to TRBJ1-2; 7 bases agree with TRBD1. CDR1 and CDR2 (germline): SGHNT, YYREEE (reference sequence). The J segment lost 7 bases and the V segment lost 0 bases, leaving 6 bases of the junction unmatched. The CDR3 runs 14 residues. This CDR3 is CASSLGRSGGGYTF. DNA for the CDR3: TGTGCCAGCAGCTTGGGACGGTCAGGGGGTGGCTACACCTTC.

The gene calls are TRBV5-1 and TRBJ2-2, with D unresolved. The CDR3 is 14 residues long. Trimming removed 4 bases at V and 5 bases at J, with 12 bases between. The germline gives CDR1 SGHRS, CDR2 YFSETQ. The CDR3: CASSAAVKTGELFF. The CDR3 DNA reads TGCGCCAGCAGCGCCGCGGTAAAAACCGGGGAGCTGTTTTTT.

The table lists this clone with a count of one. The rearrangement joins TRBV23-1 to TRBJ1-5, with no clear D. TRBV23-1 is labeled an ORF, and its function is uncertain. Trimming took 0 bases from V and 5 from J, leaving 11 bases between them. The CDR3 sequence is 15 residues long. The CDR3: CASSQSSGFDQPQHF. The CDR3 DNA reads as TGCGCCAGCAGTCAATCGTCGGGGTTTGATCAGCCCCAGCATTTT.

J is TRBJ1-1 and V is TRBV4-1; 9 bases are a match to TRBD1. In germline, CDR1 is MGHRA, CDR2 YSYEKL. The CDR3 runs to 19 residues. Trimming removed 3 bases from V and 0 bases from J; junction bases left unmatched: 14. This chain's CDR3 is CASSQLTLAWDRVNTEAFF. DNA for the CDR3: TGCGCCAGCAGCCAGTTAACTTTAGCATGGGACAGGGTGAACACTGAAGCTTTCTTT.

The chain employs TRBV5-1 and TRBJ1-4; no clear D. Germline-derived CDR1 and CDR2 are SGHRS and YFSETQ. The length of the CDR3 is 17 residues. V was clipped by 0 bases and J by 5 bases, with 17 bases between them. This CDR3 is CASSLARPATLNEKLFF. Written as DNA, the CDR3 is TGCGCCAGCAGCTTGGCCAGGCCCGCAACCTTAAATGAAAAACTGTTTTTT.

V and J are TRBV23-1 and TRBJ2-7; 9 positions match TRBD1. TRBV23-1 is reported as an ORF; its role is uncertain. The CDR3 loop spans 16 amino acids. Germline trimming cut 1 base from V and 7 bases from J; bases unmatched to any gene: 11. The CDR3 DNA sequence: TGCGCCAGCAGTCAATATTTGGCACAGGGGGCGGGGGAGCAGTACTTC. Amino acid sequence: CASSQYLAQGAGEQYF.

CDR3 amino acids: CASSSRQGRQETQYF. The CDR3 DNA reads TGTGCCAGCAGCTCCAGACAGGGCCGACAAGAGACCCAGTACTTC. The chain employs TRBV7-8 and TRBJ2-5; 7 bases align to TRBD1. CDR1 and CDR2 (germline): SGHVS, FQNEAQ. The J segment lost 2 bases and the V segment lost 4 bases, leaving 7 bases of the junction unmatched. The CDR3 contains 15 residues.

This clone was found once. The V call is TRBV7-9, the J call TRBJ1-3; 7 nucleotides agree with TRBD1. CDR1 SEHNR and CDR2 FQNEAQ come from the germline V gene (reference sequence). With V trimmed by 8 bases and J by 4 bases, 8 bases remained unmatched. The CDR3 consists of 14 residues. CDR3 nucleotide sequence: TGTGCCAGCCGTCTTGCAGGGGGAGGAAACACCATATATTTT. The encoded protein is CASRLAGGGNTIYF.

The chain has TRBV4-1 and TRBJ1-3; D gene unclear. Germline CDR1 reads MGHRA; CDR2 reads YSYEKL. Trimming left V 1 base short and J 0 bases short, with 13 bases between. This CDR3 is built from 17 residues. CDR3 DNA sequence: TGCGCCAGCAGCCAAGTTCTCAGCGTTACCTCTGGAAACACCATATATTTT. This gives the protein CASSQVLSVTSGNTIYF.

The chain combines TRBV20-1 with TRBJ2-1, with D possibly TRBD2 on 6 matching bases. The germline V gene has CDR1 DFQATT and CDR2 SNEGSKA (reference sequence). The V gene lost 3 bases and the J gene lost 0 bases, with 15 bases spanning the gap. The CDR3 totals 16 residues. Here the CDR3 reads CSASFGGSSSYNEQFF. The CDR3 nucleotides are TGCAGTGCTAGTTTTGGGGGGTCTAGCTCCTACAATGAGCAGTTCTTC.

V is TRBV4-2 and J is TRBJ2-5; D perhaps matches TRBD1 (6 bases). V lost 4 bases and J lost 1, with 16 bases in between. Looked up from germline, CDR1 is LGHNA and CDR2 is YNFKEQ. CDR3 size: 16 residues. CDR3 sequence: CASSPRGGRGQETQYF. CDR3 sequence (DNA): TGTGCCAGCAGCCCCAGAGGGGGTAGAGGCCAAGAGACCCAGTACTTC.

The DNA for the CDR3 is TGTGCCAGCAGCGAAGCGTTACCTGGCTACACCTTC. Amino acid sequence: CASSEALPGYTF. The rearrangement links TRBV7-9 to TRBJ1-2; D ambiguous. Trimming removed 5 bases from V and 7 bases from J, with 11 bases in between. From germline, CDR1 is SEHNR and CDR2 FQNEAQ (reference sequence). The CDR3 sequence is 12 residues long.

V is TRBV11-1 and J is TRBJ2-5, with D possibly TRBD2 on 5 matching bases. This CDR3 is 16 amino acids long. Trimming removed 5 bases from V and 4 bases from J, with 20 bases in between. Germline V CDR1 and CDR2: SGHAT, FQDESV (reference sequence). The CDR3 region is CASSPNSLGGLETQYF. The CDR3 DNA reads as TGTGCCAGCAGCCCAAACTCACTAGGTGGGTTAGAGACCCAGTACTTC.

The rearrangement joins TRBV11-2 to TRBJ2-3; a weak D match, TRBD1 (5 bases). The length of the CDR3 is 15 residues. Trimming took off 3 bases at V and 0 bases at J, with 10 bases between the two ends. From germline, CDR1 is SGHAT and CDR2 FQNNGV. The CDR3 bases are TGTGCCAGCAGCTTTGTAAGGGGAAGCACAGATACGCAGTATTTT. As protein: CASSFVRGSTDTQYF.

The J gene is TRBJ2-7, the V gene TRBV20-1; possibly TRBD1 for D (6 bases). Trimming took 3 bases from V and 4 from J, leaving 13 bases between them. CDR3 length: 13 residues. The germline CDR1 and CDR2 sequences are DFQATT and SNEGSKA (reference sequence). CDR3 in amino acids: CSASRQATYEQYF. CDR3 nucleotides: TGCAGTGCTAGTCGACAGGCGACATACGAGCAGTACTTC.

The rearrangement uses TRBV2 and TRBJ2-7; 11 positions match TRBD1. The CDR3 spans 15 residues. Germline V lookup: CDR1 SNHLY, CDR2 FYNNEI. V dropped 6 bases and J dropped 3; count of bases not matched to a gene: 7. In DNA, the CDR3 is TGTGCCAGCAGAGTGGGACAGGGGGATATCTACGAGCAGTACTTC. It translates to CASRVGQGDIYEQYF.

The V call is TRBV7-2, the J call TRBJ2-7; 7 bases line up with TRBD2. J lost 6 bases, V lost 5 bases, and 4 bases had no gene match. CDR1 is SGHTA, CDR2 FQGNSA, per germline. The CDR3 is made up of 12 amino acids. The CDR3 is CASSRGGREQYF. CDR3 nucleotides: TGTGCCAGCAGCCGGGGAGGGCGCGAGCAGTACTTC. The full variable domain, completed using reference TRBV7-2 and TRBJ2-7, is GAGVSQSPSNKVTEKGKDVELRCDPISGHTALYWYRQSLGQGLEFLIYFQGNSAPDKSGLPSDRFSAERTGGSVSTLTIQRTQQEDSAVYLCASSRGGREQYFGPGTRLTVT.

The CDR3 spells CASRRTVYNEQFF. CDR3 in DNA: TGTGCCAGCCGCCGGACAGTATACAATGAGCAGTTCTTC. V gene TRBV6-2 or TRBV6-3 combines with J gene TRBJ2-1; a possible D gene is TRBD1 (6 bases). The length of the CDR3 is 13 residues. CDR1 is MNHEY and CDR2 is SVGEGT in the germline V gene. Trimming cost V 8 bases and J 4 bases, with 12 bases left between them.

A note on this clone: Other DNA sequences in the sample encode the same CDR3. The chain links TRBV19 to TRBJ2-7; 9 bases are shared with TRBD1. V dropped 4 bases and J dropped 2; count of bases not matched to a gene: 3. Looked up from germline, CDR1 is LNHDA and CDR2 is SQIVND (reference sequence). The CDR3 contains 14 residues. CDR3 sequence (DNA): TGTGCCAGTAGTACGGGACAGGGTGCCTACGAGCAGTACTTC. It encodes CASSTGQGAYEQYF. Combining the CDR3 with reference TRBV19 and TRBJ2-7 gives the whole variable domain DGGITQSPKYLFRKEGQNVTLSCEQNLNHDAMYWYRQDPGQGLRLIYYSQIVNDFQKGDIAEGYSVSREKKESFPLTVTSAQKNPTAFYLCASSTGQGAYEQYFGPGTRLTVT.

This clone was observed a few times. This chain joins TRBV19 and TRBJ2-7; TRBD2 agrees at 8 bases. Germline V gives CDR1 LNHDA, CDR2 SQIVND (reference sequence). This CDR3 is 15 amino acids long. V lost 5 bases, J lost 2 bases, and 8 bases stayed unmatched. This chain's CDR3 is CASSAGGGPTYEQYF. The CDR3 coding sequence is TGTGCCAGTAGTGCCGGGGGGGGACCGACCTACGAGCAGTACTTC.